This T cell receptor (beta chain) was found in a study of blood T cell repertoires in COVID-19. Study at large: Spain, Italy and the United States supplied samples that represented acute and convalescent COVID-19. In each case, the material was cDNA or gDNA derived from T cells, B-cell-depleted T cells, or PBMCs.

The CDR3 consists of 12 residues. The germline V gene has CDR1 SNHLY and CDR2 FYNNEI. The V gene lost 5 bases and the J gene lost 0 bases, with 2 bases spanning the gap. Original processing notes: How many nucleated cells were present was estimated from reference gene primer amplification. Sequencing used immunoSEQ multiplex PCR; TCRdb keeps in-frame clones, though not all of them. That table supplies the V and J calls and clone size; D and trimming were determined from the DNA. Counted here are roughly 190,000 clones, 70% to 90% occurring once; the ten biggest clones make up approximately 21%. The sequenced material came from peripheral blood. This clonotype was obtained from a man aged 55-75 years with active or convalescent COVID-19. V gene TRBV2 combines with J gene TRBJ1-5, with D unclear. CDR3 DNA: TGTGCCAGCAGTTATAGCAATCAGCCCCAGCATTTT. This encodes CASSYSNQPQHF.